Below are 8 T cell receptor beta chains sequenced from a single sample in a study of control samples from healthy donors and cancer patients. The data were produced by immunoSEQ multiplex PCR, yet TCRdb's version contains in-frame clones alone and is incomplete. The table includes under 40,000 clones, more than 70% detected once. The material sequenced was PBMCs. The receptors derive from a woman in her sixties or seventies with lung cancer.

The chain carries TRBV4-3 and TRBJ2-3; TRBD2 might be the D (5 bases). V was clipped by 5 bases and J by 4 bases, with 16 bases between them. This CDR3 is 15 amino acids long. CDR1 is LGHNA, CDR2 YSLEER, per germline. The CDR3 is CASSRSSGNPDTQYF. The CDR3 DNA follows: TGCGCCAGCAGCAGATCCTCGGGGAATCCAGATACGCAGTATTTT.

CDR3 in DNA: TGTGCCAGCAGCCCGCCCGGGGGGGGGCCTGAAGCTTTCTTT. This encodes CASSPPGGGPEAFF. The rearrangement uses TRBV9 and TRBJ1-1; D possibly corresponds to TRBD1 (6 bases). CDR1 and CDR2 (germline): SGDLS, YYNGEE. The CDR3 totals 14 residues. V shed 4 bases and J shed 6 bases, with 16 bases lying between them.

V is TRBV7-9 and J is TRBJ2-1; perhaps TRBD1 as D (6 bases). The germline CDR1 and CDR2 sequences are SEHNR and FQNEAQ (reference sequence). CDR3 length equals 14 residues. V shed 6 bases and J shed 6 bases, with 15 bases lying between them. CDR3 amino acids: CASSPQGISNEQFF. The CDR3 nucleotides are TGTGCCAGCAGTCCACAGGGAATCAGCAATGAGCAGTTCTTC.

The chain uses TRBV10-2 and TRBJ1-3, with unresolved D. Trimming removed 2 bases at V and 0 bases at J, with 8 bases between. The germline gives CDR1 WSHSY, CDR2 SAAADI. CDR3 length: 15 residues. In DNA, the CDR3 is TGCGCCAGCAGTGAGGGGCTTATCTCTGGAAACACCATATATTTT. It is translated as CASSEGLISGNTIYF.

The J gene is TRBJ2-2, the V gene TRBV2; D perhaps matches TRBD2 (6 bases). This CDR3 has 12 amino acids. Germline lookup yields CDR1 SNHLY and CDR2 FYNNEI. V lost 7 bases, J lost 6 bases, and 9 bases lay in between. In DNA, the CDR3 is TGTGCCAGCACGCGGGGTCCCGGGGAGCTGTTTTTT. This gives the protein CASTRGPGELFF.

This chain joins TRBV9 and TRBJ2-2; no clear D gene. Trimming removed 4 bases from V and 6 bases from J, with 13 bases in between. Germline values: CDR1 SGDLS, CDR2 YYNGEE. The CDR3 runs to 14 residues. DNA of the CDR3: TGTGCCAGCAGCCCCCCGCGCAGAGCCGGGGAGCTGTTTTTT. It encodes CASSPPRRAGELFF.

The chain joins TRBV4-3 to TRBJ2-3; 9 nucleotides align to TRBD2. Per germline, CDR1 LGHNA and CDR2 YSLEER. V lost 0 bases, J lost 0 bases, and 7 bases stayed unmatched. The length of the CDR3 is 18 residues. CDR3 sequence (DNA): TGCGCCAGCAGCCAAGATATCGGCCTAGCGGGAAGCACAGATACGCAGTATTTT. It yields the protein CASSQDIGLAGSTDTQYF.

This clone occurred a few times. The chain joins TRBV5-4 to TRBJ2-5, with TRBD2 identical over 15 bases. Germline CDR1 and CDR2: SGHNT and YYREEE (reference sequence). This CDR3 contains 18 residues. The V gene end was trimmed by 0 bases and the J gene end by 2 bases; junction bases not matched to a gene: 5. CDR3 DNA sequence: TGTGCCAGCAGCTTGGATAGGGGGACTAGCGGGGGGCAAGAGACCCAGTACTTC. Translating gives CASSLDRGTSGGQETQYF. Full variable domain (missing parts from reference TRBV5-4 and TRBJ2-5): ETGVTQSPTHLIKTRGQQVTLRCSSQSGHNTVSWYQQALGQGPQFIFQYYREEENGRGNFPPRFSGLQFPNYSSELNVNALELDDSALYLCASSLDRGTSGGQETQYFGPGTRLLVL.